This T cell receptor (beta chain) was captured by sequencing in a study of PD-1 blockade in classical Hodgkin lymphoma. Study-wide points: The authors excluded patients who started nivolumab under 1 year after ASCT.

The repertoire was sequenced with immunoSEQ multiplex PCR; TCRdb's copy has only in-frame clones and lacks some. This table has fewer than 100,000 clones, 92% appearing once. Relapse was seen in all patients after autologous stem cell transplantation, and brentuximab vedotin exposure was variable. Complete response, partial response or progressive disease was recorded as best response. Germline CDR1 reads SQVTM; CDR2 reads ANQGSEA. The CDR3 has 12 amino acids. The junction had 6 bases not matched to a gene; V was cut back by 7 bases and J by 6 bases. Details on this clone: What it recognizes is unknown.

The specimen was peripheral blood mononuclear cells (PBMCs), collected at baseline. The receptor was derived from a human donor with classical Hodgkin lymphoma. The rearrangement joins TRBV29-1 to TRBJ2-7; the match to TRBD1 covers 10 bases. This CDR3 reads CSASGTGVEQYF. In nucleotides, the CDR3 is TGCAGCGCCTCCGGGACAGGGGTCGAGCAGTACTTC.